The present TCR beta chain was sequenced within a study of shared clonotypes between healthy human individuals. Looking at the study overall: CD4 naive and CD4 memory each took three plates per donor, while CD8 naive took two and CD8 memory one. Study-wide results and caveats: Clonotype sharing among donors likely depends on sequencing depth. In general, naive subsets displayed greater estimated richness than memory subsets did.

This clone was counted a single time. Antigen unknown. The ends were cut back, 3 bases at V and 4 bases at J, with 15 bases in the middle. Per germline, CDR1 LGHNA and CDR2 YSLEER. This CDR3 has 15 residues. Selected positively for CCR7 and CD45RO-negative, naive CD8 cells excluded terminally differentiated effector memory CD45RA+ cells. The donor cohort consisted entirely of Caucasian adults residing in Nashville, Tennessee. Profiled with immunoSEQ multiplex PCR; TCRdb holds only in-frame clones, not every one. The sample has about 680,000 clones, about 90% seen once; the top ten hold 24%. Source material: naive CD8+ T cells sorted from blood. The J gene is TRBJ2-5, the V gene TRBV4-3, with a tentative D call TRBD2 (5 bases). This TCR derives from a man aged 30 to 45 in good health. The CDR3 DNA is TGCGCCAGCAGCCACGATATAGCTGAGGGAGAGACCCAGTACTTC. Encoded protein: CASSHDIAEGETQYF.